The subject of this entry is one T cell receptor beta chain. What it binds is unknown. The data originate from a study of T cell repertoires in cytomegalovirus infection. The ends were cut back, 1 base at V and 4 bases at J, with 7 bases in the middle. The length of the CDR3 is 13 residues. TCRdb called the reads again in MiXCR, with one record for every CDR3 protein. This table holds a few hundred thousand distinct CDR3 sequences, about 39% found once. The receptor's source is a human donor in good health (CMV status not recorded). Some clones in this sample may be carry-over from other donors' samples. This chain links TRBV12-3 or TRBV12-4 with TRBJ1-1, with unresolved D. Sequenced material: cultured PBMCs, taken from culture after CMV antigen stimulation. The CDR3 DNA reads TGTGCCAGCAGTTTAGGGCCGCTCACTGAAGCTTTCTTT. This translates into CASSLGPLTEAFF.